The 19 T cell receptor beta chains in this list originate from one sample, sequenced in a study of blood T cell repertoires in COVID-19. Generated by immunoSEQ multiplex PCR, the TCRdb table keeps only in-frame clones and is missing some. The table lists about 93,000 clones, roughly 79% of them singletons. The sample was peripheral blood. Every receptor here comes from a human donor in a cohort sampled during active COVID-19.

The chain recombines TRBV6-5 with TRBJ1-1; D perhaps matches TRBD1 (6 bases). This CDR3 is built from 13 residues. CDR1 MNHEY and CDR2 SVGAGI come from the germline V gene. Trimming pared 6 bases from V and 5 bases from J, leaving 13 bases between. The DNA for the CDR3 is TGTGCCAGCAGGGGACAAAGAGGGACTGAAGCTTTCTTT. Protein: CASRGQRGTEAFF.

The chain's CDR3 is CASSPLAGNEQFF. In DNA, the CDR3 is TGTGCCAGCAGCCCCTTAGCGGGGAATGAGCAGTTCTTC. The J gene is TRBJ2-1, the V gene TRBV3-1 (or the pseudogene TRBV3-2), with TRBD2 identical over 8 bases. The CDR3 loop spans 13 amino acids. The trim removed 4 bases at V and 7 bases at J, leaving 3 bases unmatched. Germline V gives CDR1 LGHDT, CDR2 YNNKEL (reference sequence).

Only a few counts were recorded for this clone. The rearrangement joins TRBV11-2 to TRBJ2-5; maybe TRBD2 (6 bases). Trimming took 6 bases from V and 0 from J, leaving 14 bases between them. Germline CDR1 SGHAT, CDR2 FQNNGV. The CDR3 consists of 15 residues. In DNA, the CDR3 is TGTGCCAGCAGTAGTCGCGGGAACTACCAAGAGACCCAGTACTTC. As protein: CASSSRGNYQETQYF.

The chain couples TRBV7-9 to TRBJ2-1; 7 nucleotides agree with TRBD2. The length of the CDR3 is 13 residues. The V gene's germline CDR1 is SEHNR and CDR2 FQNEAQ (reference sequence). The J segment lost 9 bases and the V segment lost 5 bases, leaving 7 bases of the junction unmatched. The CDR3 DNA is TGTGCCAGCAGCCTATCTACGGGGGGTGAGCAGTTCTTC. Translated: CASSLSTGGEQFF.

The DNA of the CDR3 is TGTGCCAGCAGCCCGTTCCTAGCGGGAGCTTCCAACAATGAGCAGTTCTTC. It encodes CASSPFLAGASNNEQFF. This chain connects TRBV3-1 (or the pseudogene TRBV3-2) to TRBJ2-1; TRBD2 agrees at 10 bases. There are 17 residues in the CDR3. J lost 5 bases, V lost 4 bases, and 11 bases had no gene match. Per germline, CDR1 LGHDT and CDR2 YNNKEL (reference sequence).

The sample holds one count of this clone. This chain uses TRBV3-1 (or the pseudogene TRBV3-2) with TRBJ1-6; D not resolved. CDR3 size: 15 residues. The V end was cut by 1 base, the J end by 6 bases, with 10 bases between. CDR1 LGHDT and CDR2 YNNKEL come from the germline V gene (reference sequence). As DNA, the CDR3 is TGTGCCAGCAGCCAAGGAAGAGGGTTTAATTCACCCCTCCACTTT. Protein sequence: CASSQGRGFNSPLHF.

The J gene is TRBJ1-6, the V gene TRBV28, with 7 bases aligning to TRBD1. The CDR3 runs 15 residues. Germline V lookup: CDR1 MDHEN, CDR2 SYDVKM. V trimming: 7 bases; J trimming: 9 bases; junction bases outside the gene matches: 12. The CDR3: CASKRDRLNLSPLHF. The CDR3, as DNA: TGTGCCAGCAAACGGGACAGACTGAATCTTTCACCCCTCCACTTT.

The chain links TRBV18 to TRBJ2-1; 14 positions agree with TRBD2. The CDR3 has 17 amino acids. Germline V gene sequence: CDR1 KGHSH, CDR2 LQKENI. V lost 3 bases, J lost 5 bases, and 6 bases stayed unmatched. CDR3 protein: CASSPPGTSGGHNEQFF. The DNA for the CDR3 is TGTGCCAGCTCACCTCCCGGGACTAGCGGGGGCCACAATGAGCAGTTCTTC.

Note on this clone: A junction end diverges from the germline sequence, so it may reflect a read error. The chain recombines TRBV7-9 with TRBJ2-7, with D hard to call. The CDR3 length is 12 residues. Germline-derived CDR1 and CDR2 are SEHNR and FQNEAQ (reference sequence). CDR3 nucleotides: TGTGCCAGCAGCTTTCTGGCACAGTATGTACACTTC. Residues: CASSFLAQYVHF.

The chain recombines TRBV9 with TRBJ2-5, with D possibly TRBD2 on 6 matching bases. Trimming pared 0 bases from V and 5 bases from J, leaving 8 bases between. The germline V gene encodes CDR1 SGDLS and CDR2 YYNGEE. The CDR3 extends over 13 amino acids. Here the CDR3 reads CASSVGGRETQYF. CDR3 in DNA: TGTGCCAGCAGCGTAGGGGGGAGGGAGACCCAGTACTTC.

The chain links TRBV6-5 to TRBJ2-7; 8 bases map to TRBD2. Germline V CDR1 and CDR2: MNHEY, SVGAGI. The CDR3 loop spans 14 amino acids. V gave up 2 bases and J gave up 2 bases; unmatched junction bases: 2. CDR3 amino acids: CASSYTSGTYEQYF. Written as DNA, the CDR3 is TGTGCCAGCAGTTACACTAGCGGAACCTACGAGCAGTACTTC.

The chain links TRBV12-3 or TRBV12-4 to TRBJ2-5; no reliable D call. V gave up 2 bases and J gave up 1 base, with 5 bases separating them. CDR3 size: 13 residues. CDR3 sequence (DNA): TGTGCCAGCAGTTTACAAATCCAAGAGACCCAGTACTTC. Translation gives CASSLQIQETQYF.

J is TRBJ1-5 and V is TRBV28; 7 positions match TRBD1. The germline V gene has CDR1 MDHEN and CDR2 SYDVKM. The CDR3 covers 15 residues. The ends lost 5 bases at V and 6 bases at J; junction bases unmatched: 10. In DNA form, the CDR3 reads TGTGCCAGCAGTGATAGACAGGGCTGGGGTCAGCCCCAGCATTTT. Amino acid sequence: CASSDRQGWGQPQHF. Together with reference TRBV28 and TRBJ1-5, the CDR3 gives the full variable domain: DVKVTQSSRYLVKRTGEKVFLECVQDMDHENMFWYRQDPGLGLRLIYFSYDVKMKEKGDIPEGYSVSREKKERFSLILESASTNQTSMYLCASSDRQGWGQPQHFGDGTRLSIL.

This clone was counted a single time. The V gene is TRBV5-1, the J gene TRBJ1-5, with a tentative D call TRBD1 (6 bases). Germline lookup yields CDR1 SGHRS and CDR2 YFSETQ. The V end lost 3 bases, the J end lost 3 bases, and 7 bases lay between the germline ends. This CDR3 comprises 13 residues. CDR3 loop: CASSWDINQPQHF. The DNA of the CDR3 is TGCGCCAGCAGCTGGGACATCAATCAGCCCCAGCATTTT.

V and J are TRBV7-8 and TRBJ2-2; tentative D call: TRBD2 (6 bases). Deletions cut 5 bases from V and 6 bases from J, with 19 bases between. CDR1 is SGHVS, CDR2 FQNEAQ, per germline. The CDR3 is 16 amino acids. This chain's CDR3 is CASSLSGLMSPGELFF. The CDR3 nucleotides read TGTGCCAGCAGCCTTTCAGGACTAATGAGCCCCGGGGAGCTGTTTTTT.

This clone occurred once. The chain employs TRBV4-2 and TRBJ2-7; D perhaps matches TRBD2 (6 bases). Trimming pared 3 bases from V and 0 bases from J, leaving 9 bases between. The germline V gene encodes CDR1 LGHNA and CDR2 YNFKEQ. This CDR3 contains 14 residues. The CDR3 loop reads CASSQGLSSYEQYF. As DNA, the CDR3 is TGTGCCAGCAGCCAGGGACTTTCCTCCTACGAGCAGTACTTC.

On this clone itself: Sequence at one end of the junction differs from germline and may be a read error. V and J are TRBV7-8 and TRBJ2-1; 10 bases are a match to TRBD2. This CDR3 has 16 amino acids. Germline values: CDR1 SGHVS, CDR2 FQNEAQ. The CDR3 here is CASRHITSGVDNVQFF. The CDR3 DNA reads TGTGCCAGCAGACACATTACTAGCGGGGTGGATAATGTGCAGTTCTTC.

This clone was recorded many times. The rearrangement uses TRBV7-8 and TRBJ1-5; D is ambiguous. The V end was cut by 8 bases, the J end by 3 bases, with 11 bases between. CDR1 and CDR2 (germline): SGHVS, FQNEAQ. The length of the CDR3 is 13 residues. This CDR3 reads CASCRAHNQPQHF. The CDR3 DNA reads TGTGCCAGCTGCCGGGCCCACAATCAGCCCCAGCATTTT.

The V and J genes are TRBV4-2 and TRBJ2-7; D unclear. Germline V gives CDR1 LGHNA, CDR2 YNFKEQ. V lost 1 base, J lost 2 bases, and 12 bases lay in between. There are 15 residues in the CDR3. This CDR3 is CASSQVGDSTYEQYF. As DNA, the CDR3 is TGTGCCAGCAGCCAAGTCGGAGATAGTACCTACGAGCAGTACTTC.